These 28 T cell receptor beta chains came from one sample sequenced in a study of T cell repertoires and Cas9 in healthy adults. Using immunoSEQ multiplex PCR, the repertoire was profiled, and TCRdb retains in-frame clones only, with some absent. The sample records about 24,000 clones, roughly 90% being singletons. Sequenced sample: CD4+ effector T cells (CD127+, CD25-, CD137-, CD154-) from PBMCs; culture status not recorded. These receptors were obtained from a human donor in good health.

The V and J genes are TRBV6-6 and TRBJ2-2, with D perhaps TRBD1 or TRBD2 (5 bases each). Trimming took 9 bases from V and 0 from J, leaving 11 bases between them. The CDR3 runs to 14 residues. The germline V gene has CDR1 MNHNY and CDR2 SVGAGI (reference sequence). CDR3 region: CASTGRTNTGELFF. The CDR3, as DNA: TGTGCCAGTACGGGACGGACGAACACCGGGGAGCTGTTTTTT.

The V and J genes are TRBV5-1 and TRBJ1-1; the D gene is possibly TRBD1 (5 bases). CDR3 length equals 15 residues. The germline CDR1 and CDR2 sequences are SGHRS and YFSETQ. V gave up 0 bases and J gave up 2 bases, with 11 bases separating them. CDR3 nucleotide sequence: TGCGCCAGCAGCTTGGTTGGGGGTTCAAACACTGAAGCTTTCTTT. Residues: CASSLVGGSNTEAFF.

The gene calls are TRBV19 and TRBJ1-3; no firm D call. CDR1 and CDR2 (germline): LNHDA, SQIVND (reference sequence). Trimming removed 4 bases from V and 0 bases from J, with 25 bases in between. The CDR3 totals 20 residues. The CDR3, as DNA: TGTGCCAGTAGTACGATAAGTAGAGCCTACCAAACCAACTCTGGAAACACCATATATTTT. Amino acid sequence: CASSTISRAYQTNSGNTIYF.

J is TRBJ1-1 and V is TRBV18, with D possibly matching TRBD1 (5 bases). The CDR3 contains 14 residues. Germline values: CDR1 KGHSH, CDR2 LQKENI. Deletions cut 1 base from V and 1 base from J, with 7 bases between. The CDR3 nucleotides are TGTGCCAGCTCACCACGAAGGGGGAACACTGAAGCTTTCTTT. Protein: CASSPRRGNTEAFF. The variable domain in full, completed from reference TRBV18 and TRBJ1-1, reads NAGVMQNPRHLVRRRGQEARLRCSPMKGHSHVYWYRQLPEEGLKFMVYLQKENIIDESGMPKERFSAEFPKEGPSILRIQQVVRGDSAAYFCASSPRRGNTEAFFGQGTRLTVV.

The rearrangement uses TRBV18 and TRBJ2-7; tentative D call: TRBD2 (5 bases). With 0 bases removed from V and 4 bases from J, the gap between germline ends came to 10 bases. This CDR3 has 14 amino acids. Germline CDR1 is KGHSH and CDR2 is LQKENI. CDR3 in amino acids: CASSPPFGVYEQYF. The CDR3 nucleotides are TGTGCCAGCTCACCACCATTCGGGGTTTACGAGCAGTACTTC.

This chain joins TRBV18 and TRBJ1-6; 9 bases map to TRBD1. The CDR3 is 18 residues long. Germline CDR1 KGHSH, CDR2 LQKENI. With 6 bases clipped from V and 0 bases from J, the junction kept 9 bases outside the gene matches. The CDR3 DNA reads TGTGCCAGCTCCTCCCTGGGACAGGGAAGCTCCTATAATTCACCCCTCCACTTT. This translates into CASSSLGQGSSYNSPLHF.

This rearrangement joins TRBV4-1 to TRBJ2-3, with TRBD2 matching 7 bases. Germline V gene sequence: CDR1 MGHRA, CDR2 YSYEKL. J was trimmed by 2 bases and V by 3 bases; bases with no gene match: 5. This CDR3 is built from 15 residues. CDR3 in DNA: TGCGCCAGCAGCCATAGACTAGCCAACACAGATACGCAGTATTTT. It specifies CASSHRLANTDTQYF.

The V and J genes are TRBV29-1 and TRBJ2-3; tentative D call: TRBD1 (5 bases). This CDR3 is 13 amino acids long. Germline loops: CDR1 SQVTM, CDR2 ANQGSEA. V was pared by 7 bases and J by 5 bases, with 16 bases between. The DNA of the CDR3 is TGCAGCGCGAAGGGGTTGTTTGTAGATACGCAGTATTTT. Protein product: CSAKGLFVDTQYF.

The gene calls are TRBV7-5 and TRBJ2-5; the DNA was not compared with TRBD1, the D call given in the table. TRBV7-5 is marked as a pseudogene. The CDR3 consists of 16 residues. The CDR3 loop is CARSHQGVGISETQYF. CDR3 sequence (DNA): TGTGCCAGAAGCCACCAAGGGGTAGGGATCTCGGAGACCCAGTACTTC.

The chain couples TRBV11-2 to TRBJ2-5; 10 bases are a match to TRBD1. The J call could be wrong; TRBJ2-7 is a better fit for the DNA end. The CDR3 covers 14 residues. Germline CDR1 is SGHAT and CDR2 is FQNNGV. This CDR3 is CASSWTGGPYEQYF. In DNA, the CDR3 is TGTGCCAGCAGCTGGACAGGGGGTCCTTACGAGCAGTACTTC.

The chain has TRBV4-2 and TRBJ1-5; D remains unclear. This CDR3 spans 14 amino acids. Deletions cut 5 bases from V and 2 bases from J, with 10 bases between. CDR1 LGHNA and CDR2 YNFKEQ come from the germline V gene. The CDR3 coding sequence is TGTGCCAGCAGCATCAACAGAGGCAATCAGCCCCAGCATTTT. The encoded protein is CASSINRGNQPQHF.

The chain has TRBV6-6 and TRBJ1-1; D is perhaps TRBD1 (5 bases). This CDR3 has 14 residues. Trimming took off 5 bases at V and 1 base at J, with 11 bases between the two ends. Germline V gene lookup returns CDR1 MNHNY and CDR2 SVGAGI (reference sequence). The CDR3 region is CASSGDRTNTEAFF. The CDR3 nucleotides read TGTGCCAGCAGTGGGGACCGGACGAACACTGAAGCTTTCTTT.

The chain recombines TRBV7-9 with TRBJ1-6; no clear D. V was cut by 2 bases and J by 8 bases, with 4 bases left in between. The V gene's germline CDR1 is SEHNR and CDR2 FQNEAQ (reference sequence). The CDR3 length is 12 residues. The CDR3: CASSLPHSPLHF. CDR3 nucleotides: TGTGCCAGCAGCTTACCGCATTCACCCCTCCACTTT.

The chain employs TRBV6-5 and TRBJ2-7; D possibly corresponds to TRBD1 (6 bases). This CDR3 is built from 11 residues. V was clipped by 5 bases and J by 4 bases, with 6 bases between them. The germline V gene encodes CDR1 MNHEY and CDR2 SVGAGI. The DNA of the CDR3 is TGTGCCAGCAGTACAGGGTACGAGCAGTACTTC. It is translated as CASSTGYEQYF.

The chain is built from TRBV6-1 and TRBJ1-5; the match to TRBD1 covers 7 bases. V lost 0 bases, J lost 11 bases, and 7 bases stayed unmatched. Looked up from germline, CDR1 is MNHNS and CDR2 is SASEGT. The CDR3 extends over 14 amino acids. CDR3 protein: CASSEALRGVTQHF. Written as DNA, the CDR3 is TGTGCCAGCAGTGAAGCGCTCAGGGGGGTGACCCAGCATTTT.

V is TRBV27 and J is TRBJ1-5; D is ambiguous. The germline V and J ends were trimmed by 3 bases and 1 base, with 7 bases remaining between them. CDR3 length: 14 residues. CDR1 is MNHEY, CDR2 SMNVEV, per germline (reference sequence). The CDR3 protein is CASSFYGSNQPQHF. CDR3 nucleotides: TGTGCCAGCAGTTTTTACGGCAGCAATCAGCCCCAGCATTTT.

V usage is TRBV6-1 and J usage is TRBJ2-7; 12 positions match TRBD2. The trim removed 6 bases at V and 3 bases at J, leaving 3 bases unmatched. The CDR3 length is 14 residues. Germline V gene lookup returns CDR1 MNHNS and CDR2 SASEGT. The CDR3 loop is CASSGTSGRYEQYF. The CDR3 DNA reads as TGTGCCAGCAGCGGGACTAGCGGGCGCTACGAGCAGTACTTC.

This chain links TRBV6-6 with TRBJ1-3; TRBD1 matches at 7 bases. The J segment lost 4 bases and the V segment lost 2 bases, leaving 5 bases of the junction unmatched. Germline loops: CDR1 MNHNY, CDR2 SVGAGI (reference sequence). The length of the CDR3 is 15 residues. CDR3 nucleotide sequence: TGTGCCAGCAGTTACACAGGGGTGACGGGAAACACCATATATTTT. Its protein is CASSYTGVTGNTIYF.

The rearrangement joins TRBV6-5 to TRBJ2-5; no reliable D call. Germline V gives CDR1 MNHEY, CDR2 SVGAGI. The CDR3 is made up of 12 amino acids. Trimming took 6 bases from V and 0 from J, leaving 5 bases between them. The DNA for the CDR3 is TGTGCCAGCAGCCCGAACCAAGAGACCCAGTACTTC. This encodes CASSPNQETQYF.

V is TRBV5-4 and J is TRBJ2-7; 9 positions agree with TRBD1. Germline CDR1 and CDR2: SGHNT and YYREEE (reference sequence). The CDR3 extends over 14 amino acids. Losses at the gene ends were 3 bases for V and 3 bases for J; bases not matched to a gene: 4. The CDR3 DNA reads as TGTGCCAGCAGCTCGGACAGGGGAATCTACGAGCAGTACTTC. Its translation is CASSSDRGIYEQYF.

The CDR3 reads CASSVVGGPSTDTQYF. Here the CDR3 DNA reads TGTGCCAGCAGCGTAGTCGGGGGACCAAGCACAGATACGCAGTATTTT. The chain joins TRBV9 to TRBJ2-3, with D possibly being TRBD2 (6 bases). Between the trimmed V and J ends, which lost 0 bases and 0 bases, there was a span of 11 bases. CDR1 and CDR2 from the germline V gene are SGDLS and YYNGEE. The CDR3 runs to 16 residues. The variable domain in full, completed from reference TRBV9 and TRBJ2-3, reads DSGVTQTPKHLITATGQRVTLRCSPRSGDLSVYWYQQSLDQGLQFLIQYYNGEERAKGNILERFSAQQFPDLHSELNLSSLELGDSALYFCASSVVGGPSTDTQYFGPGTRLTVL.

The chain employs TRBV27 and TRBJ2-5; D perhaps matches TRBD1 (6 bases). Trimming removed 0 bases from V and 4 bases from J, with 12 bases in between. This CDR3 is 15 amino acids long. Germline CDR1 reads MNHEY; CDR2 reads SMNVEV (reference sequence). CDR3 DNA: TGTGCCAGCAGTTTATCCGGACAGTCGGGAGAGACCCAGTACTTC. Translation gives CASSLSGQSGETQYF.

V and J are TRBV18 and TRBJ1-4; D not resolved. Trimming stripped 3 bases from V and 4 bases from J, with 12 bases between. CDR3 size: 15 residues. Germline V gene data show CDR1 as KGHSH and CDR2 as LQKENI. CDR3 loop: CASSPPTGYNEKLFF. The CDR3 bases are TGTGCCAGCTCACCTCCAACCGGTTATAATGAAAAACTGTTTTTT.

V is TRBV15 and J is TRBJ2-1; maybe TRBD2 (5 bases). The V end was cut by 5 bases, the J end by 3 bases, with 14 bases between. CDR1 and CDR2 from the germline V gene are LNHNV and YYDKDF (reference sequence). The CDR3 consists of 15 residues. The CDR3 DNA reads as TGTGCCACCAGCCCCCCGGGGTACGGCTACAATGAGCAGTTCTTC. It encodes CATSPPGYGYNEQFF. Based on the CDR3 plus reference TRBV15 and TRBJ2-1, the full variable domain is DAMVIQNPRYQVTQFGKPVTLSCSQTLNHNVMYWYQQKSSQAPKLLFHYYDKDFNNEADTPDNFQSRRPNTSFCFLDIRSPGLGDTAMYLCATSPPGYGYNEQFFGPGTRLTVL.

The CDR3 loop is CASSPGLAGPTDTQYF. As DNA, the CDR3 is TGTGCCAGTAGTCCGGGACTAGCGGGGCCCACAGATACGCAGTATTTT. V usage is TRBV19 and J usage is TRBJ2-3, with 13 bases lining up with TRBD2. The CDR3 runs to 16 residues. V was clipped by 5 bases and J by 2 bases; unmatched bases: 4. Germline V lookup: CDR1 LNHDA, CDR2 SQIVND (reference sequence). The whole variable domain, remainder taken from reference TRBV19 and TRBJ2-3, is DGGITQSPKYLFRKEGQNVTLSCEQNLNHDAMYWYRQDPGQGLRLIYYSQIVNDFQKGDIAEGYSVSREKKESFPLTVTSAQKNPTAFYLCASSPGLAGPTDTQYFGPGTRLTVL.

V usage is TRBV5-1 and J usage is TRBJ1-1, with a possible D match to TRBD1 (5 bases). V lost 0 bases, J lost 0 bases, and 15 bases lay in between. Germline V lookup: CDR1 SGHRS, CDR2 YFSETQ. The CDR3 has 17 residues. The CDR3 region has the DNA TGCGCCAGCAGCTTGGGCGTCCCACGGGGGATGAACACTGAAGCTTTCTTT. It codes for CASSLGVPRGMNTEAFF.

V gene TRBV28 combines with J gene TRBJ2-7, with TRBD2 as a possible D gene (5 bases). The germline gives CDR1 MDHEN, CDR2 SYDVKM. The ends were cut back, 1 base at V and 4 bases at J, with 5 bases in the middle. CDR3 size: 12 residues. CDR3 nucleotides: TGTGCCAGCAGTTTATCGGGATACGAGCAGTACTTC. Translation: CASSLSGYEQYF.

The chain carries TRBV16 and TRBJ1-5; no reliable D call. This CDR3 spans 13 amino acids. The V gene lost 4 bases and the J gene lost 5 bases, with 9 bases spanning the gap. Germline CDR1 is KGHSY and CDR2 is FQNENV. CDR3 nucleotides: TGTGCCAGCAGCCCCAGGAGTCATCAGCCCCAGCATTTT. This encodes CASSPRSHQPQHF.